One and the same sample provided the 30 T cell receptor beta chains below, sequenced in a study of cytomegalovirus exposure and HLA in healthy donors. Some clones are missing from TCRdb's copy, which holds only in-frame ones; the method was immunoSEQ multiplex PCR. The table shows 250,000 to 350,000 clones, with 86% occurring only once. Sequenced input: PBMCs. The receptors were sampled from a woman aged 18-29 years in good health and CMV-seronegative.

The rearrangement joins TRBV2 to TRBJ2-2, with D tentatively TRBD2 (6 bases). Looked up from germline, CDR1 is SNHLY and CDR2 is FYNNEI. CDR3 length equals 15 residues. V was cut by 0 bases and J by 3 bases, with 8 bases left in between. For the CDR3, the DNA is TGTGCCAGCAGTGAAGCTAGCGGAGACACCGGGGAGCTGTTTTTT. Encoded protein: CASSEASGDTGELFF.

The CDR3 is CASSKTGVSQPQHF. The CDR3 DNA sequence: TGTGCCAGTAGCAAGACAGGGGTCAGTCAGCCCCAGCATTTT. J is TRBJ1-5 and V is TRBV19; 8 bases are a match to TRBD1. V was clipped by 6 bases and J by 6 bases; unmatched bases: 7. The CDR3 is 14 residues long. CDR1 is LNHDA, CDR2 SQIVND, per germline (reference sequence).

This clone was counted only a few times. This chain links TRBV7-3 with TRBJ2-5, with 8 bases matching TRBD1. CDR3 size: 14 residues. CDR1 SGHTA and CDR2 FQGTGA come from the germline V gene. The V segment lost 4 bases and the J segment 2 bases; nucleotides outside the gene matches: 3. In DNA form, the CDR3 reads TGTGCCAGCAGCTCACAGGGGGGACAAGAGACCCAGTACTTC. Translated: CASSSQGGQETQYF.

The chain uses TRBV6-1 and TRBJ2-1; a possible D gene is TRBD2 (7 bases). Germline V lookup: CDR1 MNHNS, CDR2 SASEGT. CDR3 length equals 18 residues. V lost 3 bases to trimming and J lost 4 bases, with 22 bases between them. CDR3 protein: CASSDHAGGGVKYNEQFF. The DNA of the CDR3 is TGTGCCAGCAGTGACCACGCTGGGGGGGGCGTAAAATACAATGAGCAGTTCTTC.

Here the CDR3 DNA reads TGTGCCAGCAGCTTTAAGGGACAGGCCTACGAGCAGTACTTC. The encoded protein is CASSFKGQAYEQYF. This chain links TRBV7-9 with TRBJ2-7; 8 positions agree with TRBD1. V was clipped by 3 bases and J by 2 bases; unmatched bases: 3. CDR1 SEHNR and CDR2 FQNEAQ come from the germline V gene (reference sequence). The CDR3 extends over 14 amino acids. The entire variable domain, with the rest obtained from reference TRBV7-9 and TRBJ2-7, is as follows: DTGVSQNPRHKITKRGQNVTFRCDPISEHNRLYWYRQTLGQGPEFLTYFQNEAQLEKSRLLSDRFSAERPKGSFSTLEIQRTEQGDSAMYLCASSFKGQAYEQYFGPGTRLTVT.

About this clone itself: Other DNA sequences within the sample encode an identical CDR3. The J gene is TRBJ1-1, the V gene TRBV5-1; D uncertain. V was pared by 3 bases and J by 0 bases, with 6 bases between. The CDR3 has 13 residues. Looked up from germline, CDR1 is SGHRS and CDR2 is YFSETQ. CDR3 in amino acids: CASSSQVNTEAFF. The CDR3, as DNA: TGCGCCAGCAGCTCCCAGGTGAACACTGAAGCTTTCTTT.

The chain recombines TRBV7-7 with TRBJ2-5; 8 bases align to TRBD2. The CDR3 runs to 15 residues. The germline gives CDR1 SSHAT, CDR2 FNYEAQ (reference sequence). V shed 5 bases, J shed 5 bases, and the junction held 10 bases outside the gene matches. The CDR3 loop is CASSPGGGAVETQYF. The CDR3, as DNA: TGTGCCAGCAGCCCCGGGGGGGGTGCTGTGGAGACCCAGTACTTC.

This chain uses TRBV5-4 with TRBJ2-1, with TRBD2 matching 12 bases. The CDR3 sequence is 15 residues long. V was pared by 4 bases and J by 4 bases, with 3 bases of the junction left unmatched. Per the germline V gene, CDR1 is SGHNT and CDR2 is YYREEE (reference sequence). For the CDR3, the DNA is TGTGCCAGCAGCCTGGGACTAGCGGGTTACAATGAGCAGTTCTTC. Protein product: CASSLGLAGYNEQFF.

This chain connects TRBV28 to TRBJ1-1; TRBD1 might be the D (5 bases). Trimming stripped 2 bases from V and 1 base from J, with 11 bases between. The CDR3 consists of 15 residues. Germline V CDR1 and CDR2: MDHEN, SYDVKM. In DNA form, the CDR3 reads TGTGCCAGCAGTTTAAGGGCCAGGGAGAACACTGAAGCTTTCTTT. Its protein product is CASSLRARENTEAFF.

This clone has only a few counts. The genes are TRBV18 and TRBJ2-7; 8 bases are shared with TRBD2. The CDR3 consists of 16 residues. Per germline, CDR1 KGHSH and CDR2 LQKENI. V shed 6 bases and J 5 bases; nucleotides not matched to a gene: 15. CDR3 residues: CASSREREGFVHEQYF. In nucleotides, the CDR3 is TGTGCCAGCTCCAGGGAACGGGAGGGGTTCGTCCACGAGCAGTACTTC. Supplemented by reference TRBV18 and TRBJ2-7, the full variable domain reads NAGVMQNPRHLVRRRGQEARLRCSPMKGHSHVYWYRQLPEEGLKFMVYLQKENIIDESGMPKERFSAEFPKEGPSILRIQQVVRGDSAAYFCASSREREGFVHEQYFGPGTRLTVT.

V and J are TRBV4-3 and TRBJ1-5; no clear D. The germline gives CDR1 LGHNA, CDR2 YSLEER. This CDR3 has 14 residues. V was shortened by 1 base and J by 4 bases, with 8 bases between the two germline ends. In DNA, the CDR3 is TGCGCCAGCAGCCAAGGATCGGGGAATCAGCCCCAGCATTTT. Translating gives CASSQGSGNQPQHF.

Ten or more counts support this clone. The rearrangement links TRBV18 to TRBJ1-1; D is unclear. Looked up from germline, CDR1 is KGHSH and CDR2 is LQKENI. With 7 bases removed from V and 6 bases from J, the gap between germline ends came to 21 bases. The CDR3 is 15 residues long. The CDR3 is CASCDRRILEAEAFF. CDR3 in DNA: TGTGCCAGCTGTGACCGACGCATCCTCGAGGCTGAAGCTTTCTTT.

The CDR3 is CASSPQGLEGELFF. The DNA of the CDR3 is TGTGCCAGCTCACCCCAAGGACTAGAAGGGGAGCTGTTTTTT. The rearrangement joins TRBV18 to TRBJ2-2; 7 nucleotides agree with TRBD2. Germline CDR1 reads KGHSH; CDR2 reads LQKENI. V was pared by 3 bases and J by 8 bases, with 6 bases of the junction left unmatched. The CDR3 extends over 14 amino acids. Full variable domain (outside the CDR3, taken from reference TRBV18 and TRBJ2-2): NAGVMQNPRHLVRRRGQEARLRCSPMKGHSHVYWYRQLPEEGLKFMVYLQKENIIDESGMPKERFSAEFPKEGPSILRIQQVVRGDSAAYFCASSPQGLEGELFFGEGSRLTVL.

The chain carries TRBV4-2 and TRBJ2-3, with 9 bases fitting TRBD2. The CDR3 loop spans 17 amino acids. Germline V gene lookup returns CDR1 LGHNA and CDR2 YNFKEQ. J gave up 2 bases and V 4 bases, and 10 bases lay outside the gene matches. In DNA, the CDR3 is TGTGCCAGCAGCCCCCAGGGAGCGGGAGGTGTCACAGATACGCAGTATTTT. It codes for CASSPQGAGGVTDTQYF.

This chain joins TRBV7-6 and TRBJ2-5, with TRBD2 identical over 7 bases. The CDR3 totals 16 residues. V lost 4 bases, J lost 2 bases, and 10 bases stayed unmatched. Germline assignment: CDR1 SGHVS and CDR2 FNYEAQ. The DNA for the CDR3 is TGTGCCAGCAGCTCCGTTGGGGGAGGGAATCAAGAGACCCAGTACTTC. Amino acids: CASSSVGGGNQETQYF.

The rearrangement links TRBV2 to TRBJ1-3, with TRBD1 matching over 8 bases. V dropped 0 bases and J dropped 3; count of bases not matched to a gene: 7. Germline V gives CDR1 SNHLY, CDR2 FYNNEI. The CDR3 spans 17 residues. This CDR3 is CASSEAFDRGNGNTIYF. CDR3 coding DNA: TGTGCCAGCAGTGAAGCGTTTGACAGGGGAAATGGAAACACCATATATTTT. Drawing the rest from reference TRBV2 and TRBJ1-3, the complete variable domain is EPEVTQTPSHQVTQMGQEVILRCVPISNHLYFYWYRQILGQKVEFLVSFYNNEISEKSEIFDDQFSVERPDGSNFTLKIRSTKLEDSAMYFCASSEAFDRGNGNTIYFGEGSWLTVV.

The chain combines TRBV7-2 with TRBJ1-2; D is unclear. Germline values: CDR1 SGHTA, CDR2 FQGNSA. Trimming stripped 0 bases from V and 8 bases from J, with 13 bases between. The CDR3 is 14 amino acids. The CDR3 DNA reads TGTGCCAGCAGCTTAGCGGGTGCCCCCGGGGGCTACACCTTC. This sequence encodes CASSLAGAPGGYTF.

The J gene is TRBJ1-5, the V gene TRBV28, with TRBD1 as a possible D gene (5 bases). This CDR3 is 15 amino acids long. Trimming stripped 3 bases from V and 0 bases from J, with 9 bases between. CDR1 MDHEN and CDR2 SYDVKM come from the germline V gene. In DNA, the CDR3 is TGTGCCAGCAGTTTGGAGGGGAATAGCAATCAGCCCCAGCATTTT. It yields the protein CASSLEGNSNQPQHF.

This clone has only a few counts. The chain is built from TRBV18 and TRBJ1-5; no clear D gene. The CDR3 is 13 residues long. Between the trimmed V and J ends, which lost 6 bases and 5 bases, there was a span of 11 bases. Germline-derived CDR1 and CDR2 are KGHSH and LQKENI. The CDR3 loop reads CASSLLRDQPQHF. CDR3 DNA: TGTGCCAGCTCGCTTCTCCGGGATCAGCCCCAGCATTTT.

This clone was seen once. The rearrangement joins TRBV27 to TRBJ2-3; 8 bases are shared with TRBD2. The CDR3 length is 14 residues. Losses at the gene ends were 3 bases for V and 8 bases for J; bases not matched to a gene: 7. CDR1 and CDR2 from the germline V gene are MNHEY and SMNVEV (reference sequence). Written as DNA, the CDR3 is TGTGCCAGCAGTTTCAATAGCGGGGCTGGTACGCAGTATTTT. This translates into CASSFNSGAGTQYF.

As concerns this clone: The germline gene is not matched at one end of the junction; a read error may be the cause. CDR3 in DNA: TGCGCCAGCAGCCAAGTTCCGACTAGCGGGGCCCATAACTTC. Translation: CASSQVPTSGAHNF. V usage is TRBV4-1 and J usage is TRBJ2-7, with TRBD2 matching 11 bases. CDR1 is MGHRA, CDR2 YSYEKL, per germline. The CDR3 sequence is 14 residues long.

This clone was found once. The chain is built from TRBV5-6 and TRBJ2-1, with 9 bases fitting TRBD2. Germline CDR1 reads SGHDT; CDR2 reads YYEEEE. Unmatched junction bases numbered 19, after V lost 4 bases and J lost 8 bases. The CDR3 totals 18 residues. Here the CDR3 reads CASSPLPAWVAGDHEQFF. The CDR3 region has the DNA TGTGCCAGCAGCCCCCTACCTGCGTGGGTAGCGGGAGACCATGAGCAGTTCTTC.

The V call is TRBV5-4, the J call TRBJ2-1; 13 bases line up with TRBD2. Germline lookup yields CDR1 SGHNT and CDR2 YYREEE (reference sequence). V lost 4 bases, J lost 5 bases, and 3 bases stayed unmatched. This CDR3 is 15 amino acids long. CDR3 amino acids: CASSAGLAGDNEQFF. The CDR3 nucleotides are TGTGCCAGCAGCGCCGGACTAGCGGGGGACAATGAGCAGTTCTTC.

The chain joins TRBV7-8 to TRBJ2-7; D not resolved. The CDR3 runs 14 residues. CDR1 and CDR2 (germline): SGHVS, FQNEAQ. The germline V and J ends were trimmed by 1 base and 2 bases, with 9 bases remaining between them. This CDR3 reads CASSLEESAYEQYF. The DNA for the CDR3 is TGTGCCAGCAGCTTAGAGGAGTCAGCCTACGAGCAGTACTTC.

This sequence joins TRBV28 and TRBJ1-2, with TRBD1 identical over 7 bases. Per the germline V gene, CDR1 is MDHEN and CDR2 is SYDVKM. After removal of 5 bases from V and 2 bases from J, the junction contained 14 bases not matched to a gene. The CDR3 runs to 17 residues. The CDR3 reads CASSPRTGLPRNYGYTF. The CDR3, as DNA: TGTGCCAGCAGTCCCCGGACAGGCCTCCCGAGGAACTATGGCTACACCTTC.

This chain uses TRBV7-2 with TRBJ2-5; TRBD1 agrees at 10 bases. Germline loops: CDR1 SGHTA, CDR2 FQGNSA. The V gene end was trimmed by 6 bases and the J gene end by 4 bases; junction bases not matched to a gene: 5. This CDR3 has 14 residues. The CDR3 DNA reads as TGTGCCAGCAGAAAGACAGGGGGCCGAGAGACCCAGTACTTC. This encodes CASRKTGGRETQYF.

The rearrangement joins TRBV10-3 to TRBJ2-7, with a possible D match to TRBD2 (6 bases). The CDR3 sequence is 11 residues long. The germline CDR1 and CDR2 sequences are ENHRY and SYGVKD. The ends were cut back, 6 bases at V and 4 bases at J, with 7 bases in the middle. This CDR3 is CAISGGYEQYF. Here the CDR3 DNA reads TGTGCCATCAGCGGGGGATACGAGCAGTACTTC.

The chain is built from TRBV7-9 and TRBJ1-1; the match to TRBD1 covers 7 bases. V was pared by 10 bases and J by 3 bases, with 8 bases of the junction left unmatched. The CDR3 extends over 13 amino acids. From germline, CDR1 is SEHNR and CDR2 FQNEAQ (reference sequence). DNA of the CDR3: TGTGCCACCGATACAGGGGATTACACTGAAGCTTTCTTT. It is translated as CATDTGDYTEAFF. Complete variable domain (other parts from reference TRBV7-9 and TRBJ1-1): DTGVSQNPRHKITKRGQNVTFRCDPISEHNRLYWYRQTLGQGPEFLTYFQNEAQLEKSRLLSDRFSAERPKGSFSTLEIQRTEQGDSAMYLCATDTGDYTEAFFGQGTRLTVV.

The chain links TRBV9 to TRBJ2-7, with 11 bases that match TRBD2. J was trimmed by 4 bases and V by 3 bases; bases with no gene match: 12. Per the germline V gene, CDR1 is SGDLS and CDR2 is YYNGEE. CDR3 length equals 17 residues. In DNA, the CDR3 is TGTGCCAGCAGCGCGACCCCTGTAGCGGGAGGGCCTTACGAGCAGTACTTC. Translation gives CASSATPVAGGPYEQYF. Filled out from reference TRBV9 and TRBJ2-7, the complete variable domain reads DSGVTQTPKHLITATGQRVTLRCSPRSGDLSVYWYQQSLDQGLQFLIQYYNGEERAKGNILERFSAQQFPDLHSELNLSSLELGDSALYFCASSATPVAGGPYEQYFGPGTRLTVT.

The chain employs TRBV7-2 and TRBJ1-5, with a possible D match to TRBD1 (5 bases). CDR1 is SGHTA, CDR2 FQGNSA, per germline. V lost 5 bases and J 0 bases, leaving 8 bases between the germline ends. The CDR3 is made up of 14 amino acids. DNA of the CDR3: TGTGCCAGCAGCCCCGGACATAGCAATCAGCCCCAGCATTTT. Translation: CASSPGHSNQPQHF.